The 23 T cell receptor beta chains presented below share a single source sample, sequenced in a study of CD8 T cells in ankylosing spondylitis. TCRdb re-analysed the 5' RACE reads in MiXCR, keeping a single row per CDR3 protein. Counted here are 290,000 or so distinct CDR3 sequences, 20% occurring once; the ten biggest clones make up 3% to 4%. Source material: blood, either unsorted or a sorted T cell fraction (not recorded which). These TCRs come from a female donor with ankylosing spondylitis or in good health (not recorded which).

This clonotype showed up just a few times. The V gene is TRBV5-1, the J gene TRBJ2-5; no firm D call. The CDR3 has 16 residues. CDR1 SGHRS and CDR2 YFSETQ come from the germline V gene. The V end was cut by 4 bases, the J end by 1 base, with 17 bases between. The CDR3 is CASSLRSILAQETQYF. In DNA form, the CDR3 reads TGCGCCAGCAGCCTCCGGTCCATCCTCGCCCAAGAGACCCAGTACTTC.

The chain carries TRBV20-1 and TRBJ2-1; 10 nucleotides line up with TRBD2. The CDR3 totals 16 residues. CDR1 is DFQATT, CDR2 SNEGSKA, per germline (reference sequence). V was pared by 3 bases and J by 6 bases, with 11 bases of the junction left unmatched. CDR3 bases: TGCAGTGCTAGTGAGCCAGCGGGAGGGAATGGCAATGAGCAGTTCTTC. It codes for CSASEPAGGNGNEQFF.

The chain recombines TRBV7-2 with TRBJ2-1, with TRBD2 matching 8 bases. After removal of 1 base from V and 10 bases from J, the junction contained 9 bases not matched to a gene. The CDR3 runs to 15 residues. Germline assignment: CDR1 SGHTA and CDR2 FQGNSA. CDR3 bases: TGTGCCAGCAGCTTAGGGACTAGCCGGGTCGAGGAGCAGTTCTTC. Translation: CASSLGTSRVEEQFF.

This clonotype was seen ten or more times. This sequence joins TRBV29-1 and TRBJ1-2; 7 bases agree with TRBD1. This CDR3 has 14 residues. J was trimmed by 3 bases and V by 5 bases; bases with no gene match: 9. In germline, CDR1 is SQVTM, CDR2 ANQGSEA. CDR3 sequence (DNA): TGCAGCGTTACGGACAGGCGGCGTGACTATGGCTACACCTTC. This encodes CSVTDRRRDYGYTF.

The gene calls are TRBV20-1 and TRBJ2-7; 7 bases align to TRBD1. With 1 base clipped from V and 9 bases from J, the junction kept 12 bases outside the gene matches. There are 14 residues in the CDR3. Germline V gives CDR1 DFQATT, CDR2 SNEGSKA (reference sequence). CDR3 amino acids: CSARGGTVPTWQYF. The CDR3 nucleotides are TGCAGTGCTAGAGGGGGGACAGTCCCCACGTGGCAGTACTTC.

This chain uses TRBV30 with TRBJ1-2; the match to TRBD1 covers 8 bases. With 4 bases clipped from V and 6 bases from J, the junction kept 7 bases outside the gene matches. There are 13 residues in the CDR3. Germline V gene sequence: CDR1 GTSNPN, CDR2 SVGIG (reference sequence). The CDR3 is CAWTNGQGDGYTF. The CDR3 coding sequence is TGTGCCTGGACGAACGGACAGGGCGATGGCTACACCTTC.

This clonotype was observed many times. V usage is TRBV28 and J usage is TRBJ2-5; TRBD2 matches at 10 bases. Trimming took 8 bases from V and 0 from J; bases not matched to a gene: 6. CDR1 and CDR2 from the germline V gene are MDHEN and SYDVKM. CDR3 length: 15 amino acids. The CDR3 loop is CASAGTSVYQETQYF. The CDR3 DNA follows: TGTGCCAGCGCCGGGACTAGCGTATACCAAGAGACCCAGTACTTC. Based on the CDR3 plus reference TRBV28 and TRBJ2-5, the full variable domain is DVKVTQSSRYLVKRTGEKVFLECVQDMDHENMFWYRQDPGLGLRLIYFSYDVKMKEKGDIPEGYSVSREKKERFSLILESASTNQTSMYLCASAGTSVYQETQYFGPGTRLLVL.

This clonotype has more than one count but fewer than ten. The chain joins TRBV12-3 or TRBV12-4 to TRBJ1-5; D is perhaps TRBD1 (5 bases). The V end lost 6 bases, the J end lost 7 bases, and 16 bases lay between the germline ends. CDR3 length: 14 amino acids. For the CDR3, the DNA is TGTGCCAGCAGACACTCAGGACACAGGCAGCCCCAGCATTTT. The encoded protein is CASRHSGHRQPQHF.

This clonotype has at least ten counts. The V gene is TRBV5-1, the J gene TRBJ1-1; D call uncertain. CDR3 length equals 13 residues. Per germline, CDR1 SGHRS and CDR2 YFSETQ. V was shortened by 4 bases and J by 0 bases, with 7 bases between the two germline ends. DNA for the CDR3: TGCGCCAGCAGCGGAGCCATGAACACTGAAGCTTTCTTT. The encoded protein is CASSGAMNTEAFF.

This clonotype was observed a handful of times. The V call is TRBV12-3 or TRBV12-4, the J call TRBJ1-3; D is unclear. V was cut by 6 bases and J by 0 bases, with 15 bases left in between. The length of the CDR3 is 16 residues. The CDR3 protein is CASRPSGPRSGNTIYF. Here the CDR3 DNA reads TGTGCCAGCAGACCATCCGGACCGCGCTCTGGAAACACCATATATTTT.

This clonotype was observed a handful of times. The J gene is TRBJ2-5, the V gene TRBV14; D assignment may be TRBD1 or TRBD2 (5 bases each). Trimming stripped 4 bases from V and 7 bases from J, with 16 bases between. Germline assignment: CDR1 SGHDN and CDR2 FVKESK. The CDR3 totals 14 residues. The CDR3, as DNA: TGTGCCAGCAGCCCCCTCAGGGACGGGTCGACCCAGTACTTC. Encoded protein: CASSPLRDGSTQYF. Full variable domain (remainder filled in from reference TRBV14 and TRBJ2-5): EAGVTQFPSHSVIEKGQTVTLRCDPISGHDNLYWYRRVMGKEIKFLLHFVKESKQDESGMPNNRFLAERTGGTYSTLKVQPAELEDSGVYFCASSPLRDGSTQYFGPGTRLLVL.

The chain employs TRBV11-3 and TRBJ2-1; 12 bases agree with TRBD2. J lost 7 bases, V lost 4 bases, and 5 bases had no gene match. Germline-derived CDR1 and CDR2 are SGHNT and YENEEA. The CDR3 consists of 15 residues. The CDR3 region has the DNA TGTGCCAGCAGCTCTCCGACTAGCGGGAGTAATGAGCAGTTCTTC. Its protein is CASSSPTSGSNEQFF.

The sample holds a few counts of this clonotype. The rearrangement links TRBV11-2 to TRBJ2-7, with a tentative D call TRBD1 (5 bases). CDR1 and CDR2 (germline): SGHAT, FQNNGV. With 6 bases removed from V and 4 bases from J, the gap between germline ends came to 22 bases. CDR3 length: 16 amino acids. The CDR3 DNA is TGTGCCAGCAGTTATGGCATCGGACATCCTACTTACGAGCAGTACTTC. Its protein is CASSYGIGHPTYEQYF.

The chain carries TRBV10-2 and TRBJ2-5; D call uncertain. Germline lookup yields CDR1 WSHSY and CDR2 SAAADI. Between the trimmed V and J ends, which lost 0 bases and 5 bases, there was a span of 4 bases. This CDR3 spans 12 amino acids. The CDR3 loop is CASSESRETQYF. CDR3 DNA: TGCGCCAGCAGTGAGTCAAGGGAGACCCAGTACTTC.

This clonotype came up many times. The CDR3 coding sequence is TGTGCCACCAGTGCCACGACTAGCGGGAGGAGGAATGAGCAGTTCTTC. It specifies CATSATTSGRRNEQFF. The chain combines TRBV24-1 with TRBJ2-1; 13 positions agree with TRBD2. CDR3 size: 16 residues. CDR1 KGHDR and CDR2 SFDVKD come from the germline V gene. V gave up 5 bases and J gave up 7 bases; unmatched junction bases: 7.

The J gene is TRBJ2-7, the V gene TRBV2, with TRBD2 as a possible D gene (6 bases). The germline CDR1 and CDR2 sequences are SNHLY and FYNNEI. Trimming took 3 bases from V and 3 from J, leaving 15 bases between them. The CDR3 is 15 amino acids. The CDR3 protein is CASSEGGNILYEQYF. The CDR3, as DNA: TGTGCCAGCAGTGAGGGCGGGAACATTCTCTACGAGCAGTACTTC.

The chain couples TRBV20-1 to TRBJ2-1; the match to TRBD2 covers 7 bases. V shed 5 bases and J 0 bases; nucleotides not matched to a gene: 13. Germline CDR1 and CDR2: DFQATT and SNEGSKA (reference sequence). The CDR3 has 17 residues. The CDR3 spells CSAPPPLALSSYNEQFF. In DNA form, the CDR3 reads TGCAGTGCTCCCCCTCCACTAGCGCTGAGCTCCTACAATGAGCAGTTCTTC.

The sample holds a few counts of this clonotype. The rearrangement joins TRBV29-1 to TRBJ2-3, with D possibly matching TRBD2 (5 bases). The CDR3 extends over 13 amino acids. V shed 4 bases and J shed 2 bases, with 10 bases lying between them. Looked up from germline, CDR1 is SQVTM and CDR2 is ANQGSEA. CDR3 loop: CSVVGRTTDTQYF. CDR3 nucleotides: TGCAGCGTTGTGGGGAGAACCACAGATACGCAGTATTTT.

To note about this clonotype: This could be a read error, since a much larger clone is one nucleotide away. This chain uses TRBV11-3 with TRBJ2-3, with 13 positions matching TRBD2. The trim removed 5 bases at V and 4 bases at J, leaving 12 bases unmatched. The germline gives CDR1 SGHNT, CDR2 YENEEA. The CDR3 length is 18 residues. The CDR3 loop reads CASSLNTSGRARADTQYF. The CDR3 DNA reads as TGTGCCAGCAGCCTAAACACTAGCGGGAGGGCCCGTGCAGATACGCAGTATTTT.

This clonotype showed up just a few times. The J gene is TRBJ2-3, the V gene TRBV13, with 10 bases that match TRBD2. The V gene end was trimmed by 3 bases and the J gene end by 2 bases; junction bases not matched to a gene: 5. Germline V gene lookup returns CDR1 PRHDT and CDR2 FYEKMQ (reference sequence). This CDR3 comprises 16 residues. The CDR3 nucleotides read TGTGCCAGCAGCTTGGGGCTAGCGGGAGTCACAGATACGCAGTATTTT. The encoded protein is CASSLGLAGVTDTQYF.

The rearrangement uses TRBV5-1 and TRBJ2-2; 15 bases map to TRBD2. Looked up from germline, CDR1 is SGHRS and CDR2 is YFSETQ. This CDR3 is built from 17 residues. The V segment lost 4 bases and the J segment 7 bases; nucleotides outside the gene matches: 8. The CDR3 sequence is CASSPGLAGGTGGELFF. CDR3 bases: TGCGCCAGCAGCCCGGGACTAGCGGGAGGAACCGGCGGGGAGCTGTTTTTT. Supplemented by reference TRBV5-1 and TRBJ2-2, the full variable domain reads KAGVTQTPRYLIKTRGQQVTLSCSPISGHRSVSWYQQTPGQGLQFLFEYFSETQRNKGNFPGRFSGRQFSNSRSEMNVSTLELGDSALYLCASSPGLAGGTGGELFFGEGSRLTVL.

This clonotype has only a few counts. The rearrangement joins TRBV18 to TRBJ2-7, with D tentatively TRBD1 or TRBD2 (5 bases each). CDR3 length: 13 residues. Germline V gene sequence: CDR1 KGHSH, CDR2 LQKENI. V gave up 3 bases and J gave up 6 bases, with 12 bases separating them. For the CDR3, the DNA is TGTGCCAGCTCACCGGGACCCGTCGGCGAGCAGTACTTC. Its protein is CASSPGPVGEQYF.

The chain links TRBV2 to TRBJ2-3, with D uncertain. Trimming took 1 base from V and 3 from J, leaving 11 bases between them. The CDR3 consists of 15 residues. Germline V CDR1 and CDR2: SNHLY, FYNNEI. CDR3 DNA: TGTGCCAGCAGTGAAGACAGACTCCCGACAGATACGCAGTATTTT. This codes for CASSEDRLPTDTQYF.